These T cell receptor beta chains were read from a single sample in a study of human T cells and chemical hapten exposure. TCRdb re-analysed the reads in MiXCR, keeping a single row per CDR3 protein. This table holds around 120,000 distinct CDR3 sequences, more than 8.5% found once. The sequencing sample was made of whole blood. These receptors all come from a human donor in good health. Some clones in this sample may be carry-over from other donors' samples. Each CDR3 is given with its conserved first and last residue. The D gene is left open where the match is weak. Only some rows state a clone size, as once, few, many or a class for expanded clones.

length	D	size	V	J	CDR3	DNA
14	-	few	TRBV27	TRBJ1-2	CASSLTGLHYGYTF	TGTGCCAGCAGCCTAACCGGTCTTCACTATGGCTACACCTTC
15	-	many	TRBV5-1	TRBJ2-1	CASSLVAVSYNEQFF	TGCGCCAGCAGCTTGGTCGCCGTATCCTACAATGAGCAGTTCTTC
17	TRBD2	few	TRBV5-1	TRBJ2-1	CASSLRPGLAGDNEQFF	TGCGCCAGCAGTCTTCGTCCGGGACTAGCGGGTGACAATGAGCAGTTCTTC
15	-	few	TRBV5-1	TRBJ2-2	CASSLTSRRGGELFF	TGCGCCAGCAGCTTGACTAGCCGACGGGGGGGGGAGCTGTTTTTT
15	-	few	TRBV9	TRBJ2-1	CASSVGDKTYNEQFF	TGTGCCAGCAGCGTAGGGGACAAAACCTACAATGAGCAGTTCTTC
14	-	many	TRBV6-6	TRBJ1-2	CASSSRPDRQGYTF	TGTGCCAGCAGTTCCCGGCCCGACAGGCAGGGCTACACCTTC
11	-	-	TRBV5-1	TRBJ2-1	CASSLGEEQFF	TGCGCCAGCAGCTTGGGAGAGGAGCAGTTCTTC
14	TRBD1	many	TRBV6-5	TRBJ1-1	CASSYSSWDSEAFF	TGTGCCAGCAGTTACTCGAGCTGGGACAGTGAAGCTTTCTTT
15	-	-	TRBV15	TRBJ1-1	CATSRDDRENTEAFF	TGTGCCACCAGCAGAGATGACAGAGAGAACACTGAAGCTTTCTTT
13	-	-	TRBV12-3/TRBV12-4	TRBJ2-5	CASSGNDQETQYF	TGTGCCAGCAGCGGGAACGACCAAGAGACCCAGTACTTC
14	-	many	TRBV5-1	TRBJ2-1	CASSLELDYNEQFF	TGCGCCAGCAGCTTGGAACTGGACTACAATGAGCAGTTCTTC
20	-	-	TRBV7-9	TRBJ2-7	CASSLVPPGRGPRLFYEQYF	TGTGCCAGCAGCTTAGTCCCACCGGGCAGGGGACCACGGCTGTTCTACGAGCAGTACTTC
15	-	-	TRBV19	TRBJ2-2	CASSIGGANTGELFF	TGTGCCAGTAGTATAGGCGGAGCGAACACCGGGGAGCTGTTTTTT
13	-	few	TRBV5-1	TRBJ2-7	CASSPTEGYEQYF	TGCGCCAGCAGCCCGACCGAGGGCTACGAGCAGTACTTC
15	TRBD2	many	TRBV2	TRBJ2-3	CASNKAGARSNTQYF	TGTGCCAGCAACAAAGCGGGGGCCCGATCCAATACGCAGTATTTT
15	TRBD2	few	TRBV29-1	TRBJ2-1	CSGLKWASGANEQFF	TGCAGCGGTCTGAAGTGGGCTAGCGGGGCGAATGAGCAGTTCTTC
16	TRBD2	-	TRBV12-3/TRBV12-4	TRBJ2-3	CASSLTSGGPGDTQYF	TGTGCCAGCAGTTTAACTAGCGGGGGCCCGGGGGATACGCAGTATTTT
13	-	many	TRBV19	TRBJ1-5	CASSNSLNQPQHF	TGTGCCAGTAGTAACAGTCTCAATCAGCCCCAGCATTTT
17	TRBD2	many	TRBV20-1	TRBJ2-2	CSARDPTSGGNTGELFF	TGCAGTGCTAGAGATCCTACTAGCGGGGGGAACACCGGGGAGCTGTTTTTT
14	-	-	TRBV27	TRBJ2-1	CASSFGAAYNEQFF	TGTGCCAGCAGTTTCGGGGCAGCCTACAATGAGCAGTTCTTC
15	TRBD2	once	TRBV29-1	TRBJ2-7	CSVESPSGRVYEQYF	TGCAGCGTTGAAAGTCCTAGCGGGAGGGTCTACGAGCAGTACTTC
16	TRBD2	few	TRBV20-1	TRBJ2-7	CSARTSGNTPLYEQYF	TGCAGTGCTAGAACTAGCGGGAACACCCCACTATACGAGCAGTACTTC
14	TRBD1	many	TRBV18	TRBJ1-5	CASSPGTGDQPQHF	TGTGCCAGCTCACCGGGGACAGGAGATCAGCCCCAGCATTTT
11	-	many	TRBV29-1	TRBJ1-2	CSVEAGNAYTF	TGCAGCGTTGAGGCGGGAAATGCCTACACCTTC
15	TRBD2	once	TRBV12-3/TRBV12-4	TRBJ2-5	CASSLAGASQETQYF	TGTGCCAGCAGCCTAGCGGGAGCGAGTCAAGAGACCCAGTACTTC
13	-	many	TRBV29-1	TRBJ2-5	CSVQGTIQETQYF	TGCAGCGTCCAAGGGACAATCCAAGAGACCCAGTACTTC
11	-	many	TRBV28	TRBJ2-7	CAAQQGTQQYF	TGTGCCGCCCAACAGGGTACCCAGCAGTACTTC
16	-	-	TRBV14	TRBJ1-2	CASSQEPNRANYGYTF	TGTGCCAGCAGCCAAGAACCGAACAGAGCTAACTATGGCTACACCTTC
14	-	many	TRBV29-1	TRBJ1-1	CSVAWGGVNTEAFF	TGCAGCGTCGCCTGGGGAGGGGTGAACACTGAAGCTTTCTTT
11	-	few	TRBV20-1	TRBJ2-7	CSANGPYEQYF	TGCAGTGCTAACGGACCCTACGAGCAGTACTTC
15	TRBD2	few	TRBV2	TRBJ2-2	CASSEASGRTGELFF	TGTGCCAGCAGTGAAGCTTCCGGGAGGACAGGGGAGCTGTTTTTT
14	-	few	TRBV5-1	TRBJ2-7	CASSLEGLSYEQYF	TGCGCCAGCAGCTTGGAGGGACTTTCCTACGAGCAGTACTTC
12	-	-	TRBV7-9	TRBJ2-1	CASSPGGSEQFF	TGTGCCAGCAGCCCTGGGGGCAGTGAGCAGTTCTTC
15	-	-	TRBV5-1	TRBJ2-3	CASSPSSTYTDTQYF	TGCGCCAGCAGCCCAAGTAGTACCTACACAGATACGCAGTATTTT
17	TRBD1	-	TRBV7-8	TRBJ2-5	CASSLVGLGTGEETQYF	TGTGCCAGCAGCTTAGTAGGGTTAGGGACAGGGGAAGAGACCCAGTACTTC
14	-	few	TRBV6-1	TRBJ1-5	CASRETGKNQPQHF	TGTGCCAGCCGGGAAACAGGGAAGAATCAGCCCCAGCATTTT
13	-	-	TRBV6-2/TRBV6-3	TRBJ2-7	CASSATGPGLQYF	TGTGCCAGCAGCGCCACAGGGCCAGGGCTTCAGTACTTC
12	-	-	TRBV11-2	TRBJ2-7	CASSPKEYEQYF	TGTGCCAGCAGCCCCAAGGAATACGAGCAGTACTTC
16	TRBD2	-	TRBV6-2/TRBV6-3	TRBJ2-1	CASSLGLADFYNEQFF	TGTGCCAGCAGTTTGGGACTAGCGGATTTCTACAATGAGCAGTTCTTC
12	-	many	TRBV12-3/TRBV12-4	TRBJ1-2	CASSMTAYGYTF	TGTGCCAGCAGCATGACAGCCTATGGCTACACCTTC
14	TRBD1	many	TRBV29-1	TRBJ1-1	CSVWTGVGNTEAFF	TGCAGCGTTTGGACAGGGGTTGGGAACACTGAAGCTTTCTTT
14	TRBD1	-	TRBV19	TRBJ2-2	CASRDRGGTGELFF	TGTGCCAGTAGGGACAGGGGGGGCACCGGGGAGCTGTTTTTT
15	TRBD1	many	TRBV6-5	TRBJ1-1	CASKDRDGLNTEAFF	TGTGCCAGCAAGGACAGGGACGGCTTGAACACTGAAGCTTTCTTT
15	-	-	TRBV5-1	TRBJ2-2	CASSLAYKNTGELFF	TGCGCCAGCAGCTTGGCATACAAGAACACCGGGGAGCTGTTTTTT
15	TRBD2	few	TRBV4-3	TRBJ2-1	CASSTTSGPYNEQFF	TGCGCCAGCAGCACCACTAGCGGGCCTTACAATGAGCAGTTCTTC
12	-	-	TRBV29-1	TRBJ1-1	CSVDQESTEAFF	TGCAGCGTTGACCAGGAAAGCACTGAAGCTTTCTTT
16	-	many	TRBV7-9	TRBJ2-2	CASSLRVPQEAGELFF	TGTGCCAGCAGCTTACGGGTCCCCCAGGAAGCCGGGGAGCTGTTTTTT
14	TRBD2	-	TRBV7-2	TRBJ2-7	CASSFIGGGARQYF	TGTGCCAGCAGCTTTATCGGCGGGGGGGCGCGGCAGTACTTC
17	-	once	TRBV6-2/TRBV6-3	TRBJ1-5	CASSYLRGSSGGQPQHF	TGTGCCAGCAGTTACCTGAGAGGGTCTTCGGGTGGTCAGCCCCAGCATTTT
13	-	many	TRBV18	TRBJ2-2	CASSPRDTGELFF	TGTGCCAGCAGTCCCAGGGACACCGGGGAGCTGTTTTTT